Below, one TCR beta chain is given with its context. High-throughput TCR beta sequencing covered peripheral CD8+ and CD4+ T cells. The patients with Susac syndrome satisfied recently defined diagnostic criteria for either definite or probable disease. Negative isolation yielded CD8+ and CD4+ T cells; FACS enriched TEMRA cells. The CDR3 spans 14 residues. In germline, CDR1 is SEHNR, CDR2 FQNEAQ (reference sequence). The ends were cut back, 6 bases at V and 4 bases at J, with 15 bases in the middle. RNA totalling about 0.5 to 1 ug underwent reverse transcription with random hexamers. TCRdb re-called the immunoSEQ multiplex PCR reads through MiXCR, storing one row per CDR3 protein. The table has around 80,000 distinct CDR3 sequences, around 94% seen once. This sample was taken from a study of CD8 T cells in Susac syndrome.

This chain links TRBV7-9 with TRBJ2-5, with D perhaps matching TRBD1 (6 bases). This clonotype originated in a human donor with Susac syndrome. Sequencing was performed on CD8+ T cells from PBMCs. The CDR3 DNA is TGTGCCAGCAGACCAGGGGAACAAGTAGAGACCCAGTACTTC. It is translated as CASRPGEQVETQYF.